This T cell receptor (beta chain) derives from a study of cytomegalovirus exposure and HLA in healthy donors. Study-level results: Altogether, 160 or so TCR beta chains were recorded as cytomegalovirus-associated. Later analysis showed most CMV-associated TCR beta chains appearing HLA-restricted.

The study ran its PCR with 60 Vbeta and 13 Jbeta primers. Clones were sequenced by immunoSEQ multiplex PCR, and TCRdb holds only the in-frame ones, with some missing. The table has roughly 180,000 clones, approximately 82% seen once. The CDR3 spans 15 residues. Trimming stripped 3 bases from V and 4 bases from J, with 12 bases between. The germline V gene has CDR1 SNHLY and CDR2 FYNNEI. This clone was observed once. The target antigen is unknown. Sequenced: PBMCs. This rearrangement joins TRBV2 to TRBJ2-2, with a tentative D call TRBD1 (5 bases). This receptor was taken from a girl aged 2 to 10 in good health and CMV-seropositive. CDR3 in DNA: TGTGCCAGCAGTGAGGTCAGGGTGGTCACCGGGGAGCTGTTTTTT. This gives the protein CASSEVRVVTGELFF.